This record covers a single T cell receptor (beta chain). How the authors handled the data: How many nucleated cells were present was estimated from reference gene primer amplification. Libraries were prepared by immunoSEQ multiplex PCR; TCRdb keeps only in-frame clonotypes and omits some of them. That table is the source of V, J and clone size, and D and trimming were worked out from the DNA. The sample lists tens of thousands of clones, roughly 80% occurring once. The data are from a study of blood T cell repertoires in COVID-19. The wider study: Sites in the United States, Italy and Spain provided acute and convalescent COVID-19 samples. Nucleic acid was either cDNA or gDNA, and it came from T cells, B-cell-depleted T cells, or PBMCs.

This receptor was taken from a human donor in a cohort sampled during active COVID-19. Material: peripheral blood.

CDR3 amino acids: CATSDSGTSGARGITDTQYF. CDR3 coding DNA: TGTGCCACCAGTGATTCCGGGACTAGCGGGGCCAGGGGGATCACAGATACGCAGTATTTT. The rearrangement uses TRBV24-1 and TRBJ2-3, with 13 bases identical to TRBD2. V lost 2 bases to trimming and J lost 2 bases; unmatched junction nucleotides: 12. The CDR3 loop spans 20 amino acids. CDR1 is KGHDR, CDR2 SFDVKD, per germline.